This TCR beta chain emerged from a study of CD8 T cells in Susac syndrome. Reverse transcription of roughly 0.45 to 1 ug RNA was performed with random hexamers. Multiplex PCR with immunoSEQ amplified the TCR beta CDR3 across 54 Vbeta and 13 Jbeta. TCRdb recomputed calls from the immunoSEQ multiplex PCR reads with MiXCR, one row per CDR3 protein. The table records 100,000 to 150,000 distinct CDR3 sequences, around 86% of them present only once. Study-wide points: The study acknowledged a relatively small number of individuals in its TCR sequencing and HLA analysis.

The CDR3 is 17 amino acids. V was cut by 6 bases and J by 2 bases, with 21 bases left in between. Germline CDR1 reads SNHLY; CDR2 reads FYNNEI. Relapsing-remitting disease, either stable or active, was present in the multiple sclerosis controls, who were treatment-naive patients. TEMRA cells were FACS-enriched, unlike CD8+ and CD4+ T cells, which were negatively isolated. This clonotype was seen once. Its antigen is undetermined. The sample taken for sequencing was CD8+ T cells from PBMCs. The clonotype originates from a human donor with multiple sclerosis. The J gene is TRBJ2-3, the V gene TRBV2, with unresolved D. In DNA form, the CDR3 reads TGTGCCAGCAGCGCCCGTTGGCGCGGAGCTAACACAGATACGCAGTATTTT. It encodes CASSARWRGANTDTQYF.